One and the same sample provided the 30 T cell receptor beta chains below, sequenced in a study of CD8 T cells in ankylosing spondylitis. TCRdb itself ran the 5' RACE reads through MiXCR, one entry per CDR3 protein. This sample yields 150,000 to 200,000 distinct CDR3 sequences, of which 9.5% to 15% are seen a single time; more than 15% belongs to the top ten. Sequenced: blood, either unsorted or a sorted T cell fraction (not recorded which). The receptors shown here come from a male donor with ankylosing spondylitis or in good health (not recorded which).

This clonotype appeared a few times. The V call is TRBV7-9, the J call TRBJ1-4, with D unclear. The germline V gene has CDR1 SEHNR and CDR2 FQNEAQ (reference sequence). V lost 2 bases and J lost 5, with 6 bases in between. The length of the CDR3 is 13 residues. The CDR3 here is CASSLTRNEKLFF. CDR3 coding DNA: TGTGCCAGCAGCTTAACGCGGAATGAAAAACTGTTTTTT.

As regards this clonotype: The junction departs from germline at one end; a sequencing error may be responsible. The chain recombines TRBV4-1 with TRBJ2-3; TRBD2 agrees at 14 bases. Looked up from germline, CDR1 is MGHRA and CDR2 is YSYEKL. CDR3 size: 19 residues. In DNA, the CDR3 is TGCGCCAGCAGCCCAGTTAGGACTAGCGGGGGGCAGGGCACAGATACGCTGTATTTT. Translated: CASSPVRTSGGQGTDTLYF.

The J gene is TRBJ2-2, the V gene TRBV7-6, with D possibly TRBD1 on 6 matching bases. V was shortened by 3 bases and J by 3 bases, with 14 bases between the two germline ends. The CDR3 is 16 amino acids. Germline values: CDR1 SGHVS, CDR2 FNYEAQ. CDR3 region: CASSFPAGADTGELFF. For the CDR3, the DNA is TGTGCCAGCAGCTTCCCTGCAGGGGCGGACACCGGGGAGCTGTTTTTT.

This chain joins TRBV3-1 and TRBJ2-5; D is possibly TRBD1 or TRBD2 (5 bases each). The germline CDR1 and CDR2 sequences are LGHDT and YNNKEL (reference sequence). Trimming pared 1 base from V and 3 bases from J, leaving 12 bases between. This CDR3 region has 15 residues. CDR3 residues: CASSQAGTTEETQYF. CDR3 in DNA: TGTGCCAGCAGCCAAGCTGGGACCACAGAAGAGACCCAGTACTTC.

The rearrangement joins TRBV9 to TRBJ2-5; TRBD2 matches 14 bases. Trimming took 3 bases from V and 1 from J; bases not matched to a gene: 2. Per germline, CDR1 SGDLS and CDR2 YYNGEE. The CDR3 is 16 residues long. Here the CDR3 DNA reads TGTGCCAGCAGCGGACTAGCGGGAGGGCCCCAAGAGACCCAGTACTTC. It codes for CASSGLAGGPQETQYF.

This clonotype has a handful of counts. The V and J genes are TRBV10-2 and TRBJ1-1; possibly TRBD1 for D (5 bases). This CDR3 comprises 13 residues. V lost 4 bases, J lost 4 bases, and 10 bases lay in between. Germline assignment: CDR1 WSHSY and CDR2 SAAADI. CDR3 loop: CASSAGLGTEAFF. Written as DNA, the CDR3 is TGCGCCAGCAGTGCGGGGCTCGGCACTGAAGCTTTCTTT.

This clonotype was seen only a few times. The genes are TRBV19 and TRBJ2-7; 9 positions agree with TRBD1. Unmatched junction bases numbered 3, after V lost 3 bases and J lost 3 bases. The CDR3 has 14 residues. Germline values: CDR1 LNHDA, CDR2 SQIVND (reference sequence). This CDR3 is CASSMGQGSYEQYF. CDR3 nucleotides: TGTGCCAGTAGTATGGGACAGGGCAGCTACGAGCAGTACTTC. Full variable domain (rest looked up from reference TRBV19 and TRBJ2-7): DGGITQSPKYLFRKEGQNVTLSCEQNLNHDAMYWYRQDPGQGLRLIYYSQIVNDFQKGDIAEGYSVSREKKESFPLTVTSAQKNPTAFYLCASSMGQGSYEQYFGPGTRLTVT.

This clonotype came up a few times. The chain recombines TRBV5-1 with TRBJ1-1, with D perhaps TRBD1 (5 bases). CDR1 is SGHRS, CDR2 YFSETQ, per germline. The CDR3 is 17 amino acids. Trimming shortened V by 4 bases and J by 1 base, and 20 bases separated the two germline ends. CDR3 sequence reads: CASSPGEGPLSNTEAFF. CDR3 coding DNA: TGCGCCAGCAGCCCTGGGGAGGGGCCGCTTTCGAACACTGAAGCTTTCTTT.

This clonotype was counted ten times or more. The chain has TRBV10-3 and TRBJ2-5; D possibly corresponds to TRBD2 (5 bases). The CDR3 is 14 residues long. V dropped 0 bases and J dropped 5 bases, with 10 bases sitting between them. Germline CDR1 ENHRY, CDR2 SYGVKD. In DNA, the CDR3 is TGTGCCATCAGTGAGTCATATGGGGAGGAGACCCAGTACTTC. Protein product: CAISESYGEETQYF.

This clonotype came up many times. The V gene is TRBV7-8, the J gene TRBJ2-3, with a weak D call TRBD1 (5 bases). Germline values: CDR1 SGHVS, CDR2 FQNEAQ. This CDR3 contains 12 residues. Trimming cost V 5 bases and J 10 bases, with 13 bases left between them. CDR3 sequence: CASSQVGAAQYF. DNA for the CDR3: TGTGCCAGCAGCCAAGTAGGGGCTGCGCAGTATTTT.

This chain's CDR3 is CASSEGRGRGWINEQFF. The DNA for the CDR3 is TGCGCCAGCAGTGAGGGCAGGGGCCGGGGGTGGATCAATGAGCAGTTCTTC. The rearrangement links TRBV10-2 to TRBJ2-1; D is perhaps TRBD1 or TRBD2 (6 bases each). V lost 2 bases and J lost 6, with 20 bases in between. This CDR3 has 17 residues. CDR1 WSHSY and CDR2 SAAADI come from the germline V gene.

Only a few counts were recorded for this clonotype. The rearrangement uses TRBV7-9 and TRBJ2-2, with 9 bases lining up with TRBD1. The CDR3 length is 16 residues. Trimming took 5 bases from V and 7 from J; bases not matched to a gene: 11. Germline V gene sequence: CDR1 SEHNR, CDR2 FQNEAQ (reference sequence). CDR3 residues: CASSHNRGRGDGELFF. CDR3 nucleotide sequence: TGTGCCAGCAGCCATAACAGGGGGCGCGGGGACGGGGAGCTGTTTTTT.

The rearrangement links TRBV20-1 to TRBJ2-5; weak D call: TRBD2 (5 bases). Germline lookup yields CDR1 DFQATT and CDR2 SNEGSKA (reference sequence). The CDR3 covers 12 residues. The ends were cut back, 7 bases at V and 2 bases at J, with 11 bases in the middle. CDR3 sequence reads: CSGLKRQETQYF. CDR3 coding DNA: TGCAGTGGGCTGAAGCGGCAAGAGACCCAGTACTTC.

This clonotype was counted a few times. The chain is built from TRBV3-1 and TRBJ2-7; D unclear. The CDR3 runs 14 residues. V was shortened by 2 bases and J by 2 bases, with 10 bases between the two germline ends. Germline lookup yields CDR1 LGHDT and CDR2 YNNKEL (reference sequence). The CDR3 loop is CASSQRETAYEQYF. The CDR3 DNA reads TGTGCCAGCAGCCAAAGGGAAACGGCCTACGAGCAGTACTTC.

This clonotype was seen repeatedly, ten times or more. This sequence joins TRBV24-1 and TRBJ1-2; weak D call: TRBD1 (5 bases). Trimming left V 4 bases short and J 0 bases short, with 5 bases between. Germline-derived CDR1 and CDR2 are KGHDR and SFDVKD. This CDR3 is 13 amino acids long. The DNA of the CDR3 is TGTGCCACCAGTGAGGGGGCTAACTATGGCTACACCTTC. The encoded protein is CATSEGANYGYTF.

This clonotype was recorded many times. J is TRBJ1-2 and V is TRBV10-3; 8 nucleotides agree with TRBD1. This CDR3 contains 15 residues. Germline CDR1 and CDR2: ENHRY and SYGVKD. Trimming took 3 bases from V and 2 from J; bases not matched to a gene: 5. The DNA of the CDR3 is TGTGCCATCAGTGATGGACAGGGCTGGAACTATGGCTACACCTTC. Protein: CAISDGQGWNYGYTF.

This clonotype was picked up a small number of times. J is TRBJ1-1 and V is TRBV12-5, with D unclear. The V end lost 3 bases, the J end lost 4 bases, and 9 bases lay between the germline ends. Germline V lookup: CDR1 LGHNT, CDR2 FRNRAP. The CDR3 sequence is 13 residues long. Here the CDR3 DNA reads TGTGCTAGTGGTTTTAACATGGGCACTGAAGCTTTCTTT. Protein sequence: CASGFNMGTEAFF.

A few counts support this clonotype. The chain is built from TRBV29-1 and TRBJ2-7; unclear D gene. The CDR3 loop spans 12 amino acids. Germline V gene lookup returns CDR1 SQVTM and CDR2 ANQGSEA. Trimming cost V 5 bases and J 3 bases, with 11 bases left between them. The CDR3 DNA is TGCAGCGTTCGGAGCTCCTACTACGAGCAGTACTTC. Protein product: CSVRSSYYEQYF.

This chain uses TRBV7-9 with TRBJ1-2; D remains unclear. The ends were cut back, 0 bases at V and 8 bases at J, with 13 bases in the middle. Germline V gene sequence: CDR1 SEHNR, CDR2 FQNEAQ (reference sequence). The CDR3 is 14 amino acids. CDR3 sequence (DNA): TGTGCCAGCAGCTTAGCCTCACCAGCCGTCGGCTACACCTTC. Its protein product is CASSLASPAVGYTF.

In this sample, this clonotype turned up a few times. The CDR3 DNA sequence: TGTGCCAGCAGCTTAGATCGGTATCAGCCCCAGCATTTT. It is translated as CASSLDRYQPQHF. This chain uses TRBV11-2 with TRBJ1-5; D is ambiguous. Trimming shortened V by 0 bases and J by 5 bases, and 5 bases separated the two germline ends. Germline V lookup: CDR1 SGHAT, CDR2 FQNNGV. The CDR3 contains 13 residues.

The chain employs TRBV15 and TRBJ2-3; 11 bases map to TRBD2. Trimming at V came to 1 base and at J to 0 bases, leaving 9 bases not matched to a gene. The V gene's germline CDR1 is LNHNV and CDR2 YYDKDF (reference sequence). The CDR3 contains 19 residues. The CDR3 nucleotides are TGTGCCACCAGCAGAGGACTAGCGGGGCCGACCTCTAGCACAGATACGCAGTATTTT. It specifies CATSRGLAGPTSSTDTQYF.

The chain has TRBV7-2 and TRBJ2-7; 10 nucleotides align to TRBD1. The ends lost 3 bases at V and 2 bases at J; junction bases unmatched: 4. Germline CDR1 reads SGHTA; CDR2 reads FQGNSA. This CDR3 has 15 amino acids. The CDR3 is CASSLGTGATYEQYF. The CDR3 nucleotides read TGTGCCAGCAGCTTGGGGACAGGGGCAACCTACGAGCAGTACTTC. The full variable domain, rest sourced from reference TRBV7-2 and TRBJ2-7, is GAGVSQSPSNKVTEKGKDVELRCDPISGHTALYWYRQSLGQGLEFLIYFQGNSAPDKSGLPSDRFSAERTGGSVSTLTIQRTQQEDSAVYLCASSLGTGATYEQYFGPGTRLTVT.

This clonotype was seen at least ten times. This rearrangement joins TRBV6-4 to TRBJ1-6; D is unresolved. Between the trimmed V and J ends, which lost 4 bases and 8 bases, there was a span of 6 bases. The CDR3 contains 12 residues. Per germline, CDR1 MRHNA and CDR2 SNTAGT. The CDR3 loop is CASSGGDSPLHF. In DNA, the CDR3 is TGTGCCAGCAGTGGTGGGGATTCACCCCTCCACTTT.

This clonotype was found many times. The CDR3 is CASKGGPSYEQYF. DNA of the CDR3: TGTGCCAGCAAGGGGGGGCCCTCCTACGAGCAGTACTTC. This chain links TRBV6-1 with TRBJ2-7; TRBD2 might be the D (7 bases). This CDR3 has 13 residues. Germline V gene sequence: CDR1 MNHNS, CDR2 SASEGT. Trimming cost V 7 bases and J 0 bases, with 10 bases left between them.

This clonotype was seen more than once but under ten times. The chain combines TRBV10-3 with TRBJ1-5; D is ambiguous. The CDR3 extends over 13 amino acids. Trimming left V 4 bases short and J 2 bases short, with 6 bases between. Germline-derived CDR1 and CDR2 are ENHRY and SYGVKD. The DNA of the CDR3 is TGTGCCATCAGTGCAGGAGGCAATCAGCCCCAGCATTTT. Translated: CAISAGGNQPQHF.

This clonotype has just a few counts. The chain is built from TRBV20-1 and TRBJ2-7, with 7 bases matching TRBD1. With V trimmed by 1 base and J by 4 bases, 13 bases remained unmatched. The length of the CDR3 is 16 residues. The germline CDR1 and CDR2 sequences are DFQATT and SNEGSKA (reference sequence). Here the CDR3 DNA reads TGCAGTGCTAGAGCACGGGACAGAGAGACCCTTTACGAGCAGTACTTC. Protein: CSARARDRETLYEQYF.

The chain uses TRBV5-1 and TRBJ2-1; TRBD2 agrees at 10 bases. The V gene's germline CDR1 is SGHRS and CDR2 YFSETQ. The J segment lost 5 bases and the V segment lost 0 bases, leaving 14 bases of the junction unmatched. The CDR3 is made up of 19 amino acids. The CDR3 spells CASSLGGKFLAGAHNEQFF. The CDR3 DNA follows: TGCGCCAGCAGCTTGGGGGGGAAATTTCTAGCGGGAGCCCACAATGAGCAGTTCTTC.

This clonotype was seen a few times. The rearrangement joins TRBV27 to TRBJ2-1; D might be TRBD2 (7 bases). The CDR3 has 14 amino acids. The germline V and J ends were trimmed by 3 bases and 10 bases, with 16 bases remaining between them. The germline V gene has CDR1 MNHEY and CDR2 SMNVEV (reference sequence). CDR3 in DNA: TGTGCCAGCAGTTTCGGGGGGCCATCAGGGGAGCAGTTCTTC. Translation: CASSFGGPSGEQFF.

Many counts were recorded for this clonotype. The V gene is TRBV12-3 or TRBV12-4, the J gene TRBJ2-7, with 7 nucleotides matching TRBD1. The CDR3 is made up of 16 amino acids. The ends lost 6 bases at V and 5 bases at J; junction bases unmatched: 16. CDR3 region: CASSPRPTGAVDEQYF. For the CDR3, the DNA is TGTGCCAGCAGCCCACGACCCACAGGGGCAGTAGACGAGCAGTACTTC.

The sample holds a few counts of this clonotype. The gene calls are TRBV27 and TRBJ2-5; TRBD2 matches 9 bases. The CDR3 has 17 amino acids. The junction had 6 bases not matched to a gene; V was cut back by 0 bases and J by 1 base. Germline lookup yields CDR1 MNHEY and CDR2 SMNVEV (reference sequence). The CDR3 DNA reads TGTGCCAGCAGTTTATCGGCTAGCGGGACACTCCAAGAGACCCAGTACTTC. It translates to CASSLSASGTLQETQYF.